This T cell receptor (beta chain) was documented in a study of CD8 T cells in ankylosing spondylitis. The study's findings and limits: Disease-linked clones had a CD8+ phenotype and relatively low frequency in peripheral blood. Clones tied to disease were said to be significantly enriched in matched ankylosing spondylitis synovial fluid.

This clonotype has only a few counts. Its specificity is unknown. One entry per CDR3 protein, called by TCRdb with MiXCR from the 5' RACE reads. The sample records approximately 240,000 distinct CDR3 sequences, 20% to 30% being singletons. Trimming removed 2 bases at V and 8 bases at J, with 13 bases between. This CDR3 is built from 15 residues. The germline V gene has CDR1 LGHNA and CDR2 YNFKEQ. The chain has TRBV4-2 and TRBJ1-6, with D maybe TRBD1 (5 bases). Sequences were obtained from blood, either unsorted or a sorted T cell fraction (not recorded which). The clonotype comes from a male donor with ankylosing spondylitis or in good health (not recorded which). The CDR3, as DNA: TGTGCCAGCAGCCAAACCTTGGGGCATGATTCACCCCTCCACTTT. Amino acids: CASSQTLGHDSPLHF.